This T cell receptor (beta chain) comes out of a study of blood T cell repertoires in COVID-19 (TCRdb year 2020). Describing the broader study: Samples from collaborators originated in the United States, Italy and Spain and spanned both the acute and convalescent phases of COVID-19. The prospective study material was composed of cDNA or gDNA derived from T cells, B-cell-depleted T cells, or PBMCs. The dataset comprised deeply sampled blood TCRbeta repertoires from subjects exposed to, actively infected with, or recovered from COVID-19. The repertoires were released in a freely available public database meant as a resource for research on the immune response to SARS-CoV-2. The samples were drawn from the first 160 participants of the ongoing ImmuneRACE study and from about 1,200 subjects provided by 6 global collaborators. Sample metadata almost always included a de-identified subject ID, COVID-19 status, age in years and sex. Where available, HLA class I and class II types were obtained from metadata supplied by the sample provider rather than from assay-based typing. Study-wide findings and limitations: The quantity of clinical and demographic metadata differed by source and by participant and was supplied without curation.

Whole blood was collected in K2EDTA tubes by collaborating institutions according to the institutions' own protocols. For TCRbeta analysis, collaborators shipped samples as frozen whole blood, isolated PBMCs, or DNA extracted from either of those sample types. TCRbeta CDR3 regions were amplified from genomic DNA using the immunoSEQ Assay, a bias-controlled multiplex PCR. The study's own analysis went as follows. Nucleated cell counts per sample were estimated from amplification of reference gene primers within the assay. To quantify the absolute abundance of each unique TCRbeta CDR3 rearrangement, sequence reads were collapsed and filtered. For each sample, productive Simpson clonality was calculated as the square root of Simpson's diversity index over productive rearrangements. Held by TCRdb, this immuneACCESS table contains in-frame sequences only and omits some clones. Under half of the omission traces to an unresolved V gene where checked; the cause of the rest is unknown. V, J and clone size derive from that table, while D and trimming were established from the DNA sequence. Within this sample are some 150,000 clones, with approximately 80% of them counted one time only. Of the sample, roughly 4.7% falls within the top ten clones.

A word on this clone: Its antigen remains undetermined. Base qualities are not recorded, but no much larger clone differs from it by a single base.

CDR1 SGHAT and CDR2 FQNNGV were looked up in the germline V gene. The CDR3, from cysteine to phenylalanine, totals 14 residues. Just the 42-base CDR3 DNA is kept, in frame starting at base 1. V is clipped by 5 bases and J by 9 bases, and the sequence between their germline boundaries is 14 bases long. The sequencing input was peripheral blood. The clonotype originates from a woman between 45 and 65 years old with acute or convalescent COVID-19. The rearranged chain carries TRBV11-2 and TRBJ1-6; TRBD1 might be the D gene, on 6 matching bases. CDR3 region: CASSPTGRASPLHF. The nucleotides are TGTGCCAGCAGCCCAACAGGGAGGGCTTCACCCCTCCACTTT.